Listed below are T cell receptor beta chains from one sample, sequenced in a study of response to subunit inactivated influenza vaccine. TCRdb processed the RT-PCR reads anew with MiXCR; each CDR3 protein has one entry. Among fewer than 700,000 distinct CDR3 sequences listed, roughly 13% were seen once. Sequencing was performed on PBMCs from blood, taken around seven weeks after vaccination. All receptors derive from a man aged 45 to 65 who received an inactivated influenza vaccine. CDR3s include the opening cysteine and the closing phenylalanine or tryptophan. The order of the fields is V gene, D gene, clone size, J gene, CDR3 DNA, CDR3 protein. D genes are given only for firm matches. Expanded clones get a size class; other rows say once, few or many, or leave the size out.

>TRBV5-1|-|-|TRBJ2-3
TGCGCCAGCAGCTTCCAGGCGACGGGCACAGATACGCAGTATTTT
CASSFQATGTDTQYF
>TRBV12-3/TRBV12-4|-|few|TRBJ2-3
TGTGCCAGCAGTGCGTACGAAACAGATACGCAGTATTTT
CASSAYETDTQYF
>TRBV29-1|-|many|TRBJ2-3
TGCAGCGTTGAAGTGGGAGGCAGGGGTACAGATACGCAGTATTTT
CSVEVGGRGTDTQYF
>TRBV5-5|-|-|TRBJ2-6
TGTGCCAGCAGCTTTGACGCAGGCAGCTCTGGGGCCAACGTCCTGACTTTC
CASSFDAGSSGANVLTF
>TRBV25-1|-|many|TRBJ1-4
TGTGCCAGCAGTGAATATTCTGGGACTAATGAAAAACTGTTTTTT
CASSEYSGTNEKLFF
>TRBV12-3/TRBV12-4|-|few|TRBJ1-2
TGTGCCAGCAGTTTTGTCGCAGGGCTAAGCTATGGCTACACCTTC
CASSFVAGLSYGYTF
>TRBV5-1|TRBD2|few|TRBJ2-4
TGCGCCAGCAGAGACGGACTAGCGGGATCTACCAAAAACATTCAGTACTTC
CASRDGLAGSTKNIQYF
>TRBV20-1|-|many|TRBJ1-1
TGCAGTGCTAGAGAGGGAAGCACTGAAGCTTTCTTT
CSAREGSTEAFF
>TRBV5-1|-|many|TRBJ2-5
TGCGCCAGCAGCTTGGGTGGGGGGCGCACTGAAGAGACCCAGTACTTC
CASSLGGGRTEETQYF
>TRBV5-4|-|few|TRBJ2-1
TGTGCCAGCAGCTTGTTCGGTTATGAGCAGTTCTTC
CASSLFGYEQFF
>TRBV29-1|-|-|TRBJ2-7
TGCAGCGTTGAAGAAGGAGGGGGCGGTGACTACGAGCAGTACTTC
CSVEEGGGGDYEQYF
>TRBV20-1|TRBD2|few|TRBJ2-7
TGCAGTGCGCGGACTAGCGGGCTGTTTTCCTACGAGCAGTACTTC
CSARTSGLFSYEQYF
>TRBV5-1|TRBD1|-|TRBJ2-5
TGCGCCAGCAGGCCTAGAACAGGGGCAATGGAAGAGACCCAGTACTTC
CASRPRTGAMEETQYF
>TRBV7-2|-|-|TRBJ2-6
TGTGCCAGCAGCTTCCTCTACAGGAAATCTGGGGCCAACGTCCTGACTTTC
CASSFLYRKSGANVLTF